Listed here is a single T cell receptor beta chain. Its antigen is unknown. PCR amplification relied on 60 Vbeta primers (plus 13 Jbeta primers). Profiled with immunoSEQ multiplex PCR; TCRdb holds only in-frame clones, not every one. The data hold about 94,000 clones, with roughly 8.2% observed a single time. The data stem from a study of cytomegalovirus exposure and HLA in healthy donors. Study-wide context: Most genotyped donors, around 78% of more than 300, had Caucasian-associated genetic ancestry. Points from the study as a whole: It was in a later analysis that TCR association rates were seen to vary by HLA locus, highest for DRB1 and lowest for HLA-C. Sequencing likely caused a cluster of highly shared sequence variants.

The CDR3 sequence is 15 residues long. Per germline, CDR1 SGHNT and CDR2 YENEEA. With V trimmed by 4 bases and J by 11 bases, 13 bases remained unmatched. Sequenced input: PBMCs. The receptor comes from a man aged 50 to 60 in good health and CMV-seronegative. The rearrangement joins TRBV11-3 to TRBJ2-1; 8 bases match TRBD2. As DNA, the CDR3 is TGTGCCAGCAGCTCCTCGGGACTAGGGGGGACGCAGCAGTTCTTC. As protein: CASSSSGLGGTQQFF.